In its sample, the clone carrying this TCR beta chain was seen once. The antigen is not known. J was trimmed by 6 bases and V by 4 bases; bases with no gene match: 13. CDR1 and CDR2 from the germline V gene are SGHRS and YFSETQ. CDR3 size: 17 residues. These data are taken from a study of OX40 agonist ivuxolimab in advanced cancers. Looking at the study overall: Patients were dosed intravenously with ivuxolimab at 0.01 to 10 mg/kg every 2 weeks. Checkpoint inhibitors had been given previously to about 40% of patients. Whole-study results and caveats: Undetermined was the antigen specificity of the expanded peripheral T cells.

Drawing of blood for sampling happened at baseline, at cycle 4 day 1, and at cycle 7 day 1. Method: immunoSEQ multiplex PCR; TCRdb's copy keeps in-frame clones and lacks some. The sample lists over 50,000 clones, 70% to 85% seen once, with around 4% in the top ten. This TCR came from an adult with an advanced solid tumor such as melanoma, head and neck, liver or kidney cancer. The specimen comprised CD4+ or CD8+ T cells sorted from blood, sampled in a trial of the OX40 agonist ivuxolimab. J is TRBJ1-2 and V is TRBV5-1, with 12 nucleotides matching TRBD1. CDR3 region: CASSPGDRGRQGHGYTF. DNA of the CDR3: TGCGCCAGCAGCCCTGGGGACAGGGGGCGACAAGGTCATGGCTACACCTTC.